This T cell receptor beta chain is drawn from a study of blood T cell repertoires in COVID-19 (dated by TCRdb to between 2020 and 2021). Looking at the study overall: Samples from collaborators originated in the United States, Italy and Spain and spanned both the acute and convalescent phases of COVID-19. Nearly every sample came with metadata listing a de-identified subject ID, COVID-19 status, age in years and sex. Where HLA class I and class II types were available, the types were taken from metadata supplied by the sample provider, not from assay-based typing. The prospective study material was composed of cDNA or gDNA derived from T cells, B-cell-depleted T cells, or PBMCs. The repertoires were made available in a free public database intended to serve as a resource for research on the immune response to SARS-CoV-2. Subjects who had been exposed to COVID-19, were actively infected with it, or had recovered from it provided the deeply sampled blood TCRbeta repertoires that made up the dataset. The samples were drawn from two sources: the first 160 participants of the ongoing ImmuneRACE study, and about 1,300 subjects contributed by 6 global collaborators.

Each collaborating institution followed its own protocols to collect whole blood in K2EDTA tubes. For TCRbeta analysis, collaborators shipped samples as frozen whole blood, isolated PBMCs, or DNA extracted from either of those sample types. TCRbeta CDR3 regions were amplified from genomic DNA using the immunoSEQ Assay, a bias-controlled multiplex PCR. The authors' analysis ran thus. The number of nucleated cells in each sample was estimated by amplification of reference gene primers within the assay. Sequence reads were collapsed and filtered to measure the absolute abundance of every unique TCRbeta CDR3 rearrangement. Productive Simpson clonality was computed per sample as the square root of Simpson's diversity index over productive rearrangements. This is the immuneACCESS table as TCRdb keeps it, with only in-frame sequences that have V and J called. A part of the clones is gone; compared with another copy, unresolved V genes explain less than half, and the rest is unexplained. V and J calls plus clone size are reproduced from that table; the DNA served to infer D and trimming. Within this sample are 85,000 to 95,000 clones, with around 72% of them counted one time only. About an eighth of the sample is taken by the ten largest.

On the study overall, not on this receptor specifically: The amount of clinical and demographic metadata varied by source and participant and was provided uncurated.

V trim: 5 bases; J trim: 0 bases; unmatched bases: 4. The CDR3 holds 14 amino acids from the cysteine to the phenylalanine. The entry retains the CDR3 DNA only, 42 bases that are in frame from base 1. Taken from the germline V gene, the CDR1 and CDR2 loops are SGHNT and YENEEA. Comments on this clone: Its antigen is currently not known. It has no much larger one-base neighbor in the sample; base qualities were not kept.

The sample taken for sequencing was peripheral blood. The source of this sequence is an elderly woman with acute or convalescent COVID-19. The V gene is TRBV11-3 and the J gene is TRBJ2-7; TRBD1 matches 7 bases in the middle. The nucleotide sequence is TGTGCCAGCAGCGCCCGGGACAGCTCCTACGAGCAGTACTTC. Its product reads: CASSARDSSYEQYF.